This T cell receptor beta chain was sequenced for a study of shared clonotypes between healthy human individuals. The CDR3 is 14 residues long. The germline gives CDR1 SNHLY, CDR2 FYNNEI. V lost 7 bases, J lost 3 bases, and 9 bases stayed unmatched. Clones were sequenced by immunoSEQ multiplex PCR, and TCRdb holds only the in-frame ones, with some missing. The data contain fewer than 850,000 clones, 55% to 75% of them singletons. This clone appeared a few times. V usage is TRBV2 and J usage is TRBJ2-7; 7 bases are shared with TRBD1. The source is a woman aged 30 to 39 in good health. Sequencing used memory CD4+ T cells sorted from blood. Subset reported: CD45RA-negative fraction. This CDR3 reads CASTQGTANYEQYF. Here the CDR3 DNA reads TGTGCCAGCACCCAGGGGACAGCAAACTACGAGCAGTACTTC.